The T cell receptor beta chain under discussion was sequenced for a study of early T cells in non-severe SARS-CoV-2 infection. Study-wide background: Chains were not paired, and sequencing was done on bulk RNA from unsorted whole blood. Study outcomes and limitations: Private and CD4 specificities were missed by VDJdb matching, skewed to anti-spike CD8.

Individual cDNA molecules were tagged with unique molecular identifiers, the study reported. MiXCR was run by TCRdb on the 5' RACE reads, yielding one entry per CDR3 protein. The repertoire holds around 63,000 distinct CDR3 sequences, with 10% as singletons. The CDR3 has 14 amino acids. Germline-derived CDR1 and CDR2 are SGHVS and FQNEAQ. The ends were cut back, 5 bases at V and 6 bases at J, with 14 bases in the middle. As regards this clonotype: Its antigen is not known.

V gene TRBV7-8 combines with J gene TRBJ2-1; D gene uncertain. The receptor was isolated from an adult who was a healthcare worker with PCR-confirmed SARS-CoV-2 infection or an uninfected control (not recorded which). The sample in question was whole blood, obtained at baseline. The CDR3 DNA reads as TGTGCCAGCAGCCCTACCCCGGTGATCAATGAGCAGTTCTTC. This encodes CASSPTPVINEQFF.